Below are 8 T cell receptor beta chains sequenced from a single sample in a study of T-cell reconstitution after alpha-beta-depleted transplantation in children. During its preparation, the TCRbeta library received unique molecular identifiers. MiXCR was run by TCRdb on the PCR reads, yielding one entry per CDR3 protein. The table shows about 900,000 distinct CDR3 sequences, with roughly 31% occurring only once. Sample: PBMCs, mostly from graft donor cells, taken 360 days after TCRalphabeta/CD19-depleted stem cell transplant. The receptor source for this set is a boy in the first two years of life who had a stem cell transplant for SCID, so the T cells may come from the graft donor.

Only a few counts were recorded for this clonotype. Written as DNA, the CDR3 is TGTGCCAGCAGCGGGGACAGGGATTACAATGAGCAGTTCTTC. This sequence encodes CASSGDRDYNEQFF. The gene calls are TRBV6-1 and TRBJ2-1; TRBD1 matches 9 bases. This CDR3 is 14 amino acids long. With 6 bases clipped from V and 4 bases from J, the junction kept 4 bases outside the gene matches. Looked up from germline, CDR1 is MNHNS and CDR2 is SASEGT.

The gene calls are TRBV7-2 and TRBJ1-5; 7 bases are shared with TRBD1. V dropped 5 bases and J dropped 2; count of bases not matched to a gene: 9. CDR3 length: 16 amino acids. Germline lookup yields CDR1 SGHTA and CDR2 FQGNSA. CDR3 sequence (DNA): TGTGCCAGCAGCCAGACAGGGCGAAAGGGCAATCAGCCCCAGCATTTT. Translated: CASSQTGRKGNQPQHF.

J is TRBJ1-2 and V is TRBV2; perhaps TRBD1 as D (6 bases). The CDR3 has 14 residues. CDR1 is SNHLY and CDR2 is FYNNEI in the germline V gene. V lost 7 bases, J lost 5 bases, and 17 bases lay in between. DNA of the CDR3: TGTGCCAGCAATTTACAGGGCAAACCGTATGGCTACACCTTC. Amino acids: CASNLQGKPYGYTF.

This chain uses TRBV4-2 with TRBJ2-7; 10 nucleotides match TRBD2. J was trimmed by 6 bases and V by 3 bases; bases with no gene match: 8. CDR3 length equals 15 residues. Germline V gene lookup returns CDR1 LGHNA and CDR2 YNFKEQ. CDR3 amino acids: CASSHERGGRAEQYF. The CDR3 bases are TGTGCCAGCAGCCATGAGCGGGGGGGCCGGGCCGAGCAGTACTTC.

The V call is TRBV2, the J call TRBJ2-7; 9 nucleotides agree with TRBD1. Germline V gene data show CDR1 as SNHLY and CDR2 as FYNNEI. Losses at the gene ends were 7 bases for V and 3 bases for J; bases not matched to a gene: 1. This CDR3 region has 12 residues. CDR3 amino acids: CASKGQGYEQYF. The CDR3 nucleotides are TGTGCCAGCAAGGGACAGGGCTACGAGCAGTACTTC. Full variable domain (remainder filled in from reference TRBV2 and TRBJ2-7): EPEVTQTPSHQVTQMGQEVILRCVPISNHLYFYWYRQILGQKVEFLVSFYNNEISEKSEIFDDQFSVERPDGSNFTLKIRSTKLEDSAMYFCASKGQGYEQYFGPGTRLTVT.

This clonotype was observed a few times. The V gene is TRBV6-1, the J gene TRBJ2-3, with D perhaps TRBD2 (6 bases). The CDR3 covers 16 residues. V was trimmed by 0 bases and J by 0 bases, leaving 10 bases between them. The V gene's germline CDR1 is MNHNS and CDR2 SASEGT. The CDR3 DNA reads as TGTGCCAGCAGTGAAGCGGGCGGGGTTAGCACAGATACGCAGTATTTT. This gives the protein CASSEAGGVSTDTQYF.

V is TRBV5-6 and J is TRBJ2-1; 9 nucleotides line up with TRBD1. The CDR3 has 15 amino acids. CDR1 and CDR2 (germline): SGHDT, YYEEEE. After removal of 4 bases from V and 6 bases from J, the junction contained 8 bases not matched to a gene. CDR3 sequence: CASSPGTGLSNEQFF. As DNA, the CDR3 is TGTGCCAGCAGCCCTGGGACAGGGTTGTCCAATGAGCAGTTCTTC.

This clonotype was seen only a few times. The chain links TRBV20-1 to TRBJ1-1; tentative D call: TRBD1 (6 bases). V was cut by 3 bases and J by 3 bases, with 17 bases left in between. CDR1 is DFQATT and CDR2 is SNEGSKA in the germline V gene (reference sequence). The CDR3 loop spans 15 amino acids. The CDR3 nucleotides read TGCAGTGCTAGGCCTGTCTCGGGACATTACACTGAAGCTTTCTTT. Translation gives CSARPVSGHYTEAFF.